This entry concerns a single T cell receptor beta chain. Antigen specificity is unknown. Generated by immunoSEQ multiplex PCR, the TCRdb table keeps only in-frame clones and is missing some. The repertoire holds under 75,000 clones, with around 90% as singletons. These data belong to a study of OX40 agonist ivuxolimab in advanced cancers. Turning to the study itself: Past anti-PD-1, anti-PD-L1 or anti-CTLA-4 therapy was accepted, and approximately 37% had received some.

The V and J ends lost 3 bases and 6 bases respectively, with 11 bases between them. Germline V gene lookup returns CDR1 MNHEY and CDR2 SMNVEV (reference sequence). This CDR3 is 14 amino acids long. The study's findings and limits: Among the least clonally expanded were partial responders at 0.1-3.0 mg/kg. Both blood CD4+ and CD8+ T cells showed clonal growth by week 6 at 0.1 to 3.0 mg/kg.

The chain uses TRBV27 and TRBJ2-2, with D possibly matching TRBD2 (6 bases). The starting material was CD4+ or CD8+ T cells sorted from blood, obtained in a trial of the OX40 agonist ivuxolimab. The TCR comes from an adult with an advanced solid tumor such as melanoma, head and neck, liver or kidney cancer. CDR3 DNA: TGTGCCAGCAGTTTCCGGGGGACCGCCGGGGAGCTGTTTTTT. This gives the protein CASSFRGTAGELFF.